Below, 10 T cell receptor beta chains from the same sample are listed, as sequenced in a study of blood T cell repertoires in COVID-19. Profiling relied on immunoSEQ multiplex PCR, and the TCRdb table lists in-frame clones only, not all of them. The sample contains roughly 520,000 clones, more than 75% of which appear only once. Specimen: PBMCs or T cells enriched from blood (not recorded which). The receptors were sampled from a woman aged 40 to 50 who had recovered from COVID-19.

The chain is built from TRBV5-8 and TRBJ1-1, with 9 nucleotides matching TRBD1. V lost 5 bases to trimming and J lost 0 bases; unmatched junction nucleotides: 11. The CDR3 has 17 residues. CDR1 and CDR2 from the germline V gene are SGHTS and YDEGEE. CDR3 loop: CASSHRDRAIMNTEAFF. The CDR3 DNA follows: TGTGCCAGCAGTCACCGGGACAGGGCGATCATGAACACTGAAGCTTTCTTT.

The chain recombines TRBV3-1 (or the pseudogene TRBV3-2) with TRBJ2-7; perhaps TRBD2 as D (6 bases). The V gene's germline CDR1 is LGHDT and CDR2 YNNKEL (reference sequence). The germline V and J ends were trimmed by 4 bases and 5 bases, with 18 bases remaining between them. The CDR3 length is 15 residues. Here the CDR3 DNA reads TGTGCCAGCAGCCGACTAGGGACTTCTAGCGACGAGCAGTACTTC. Its protein product is CASSRLGTSSDEQYF.

This sequence joins TRBV4-3 and TRBJ2-2; 9 positions match TRBD2. This CDR3 is built from 18 residues. The V and J ends lost 1 base and 1 base, in that order; junction bases with no gene match: 7. Per germline, CDR1 LGHNA and CDR2 YSLEER. CDR3 region: CASSQGVAGEGNTGELFF. The CDR3 nucleotides are TGCGCCAGCAGCCAAGGGGTAGCGGGAGAGGGGAACACCGGGGAGCTGTTTTTT.

A single count supports this clone. V and J are TRBV7-2 and TRBJ2-7; unclear D gene. The germline gives CDR1 SGHTA, CDR2 FQGNSA. The CDR3 has 13 amino acids. V gave up 2 bases and J gave up 2 bases, with 7 bases separating them. The CDR3: CASSLLRPYEQYF. The CDR3 DNA is TGTGCCAGCAGCTTACTCAGGCCCTACGAGCAGTACTTC.

This clone has just one count. This CDR3 is also generated by other DNA sequences in the sample. The chain recombines TRBV29-1 with TRBJ1-1, with no clear D. CDR1 SQVTM and CDR2 ANQGSEA come from the germline V gene. V dropped 6 bases and J dropped 0 bases, with 8 bases sitting between them. The CDR3 spans 12 residues. The CDR3 coding sequence is TGCAGCGTGAGAGGGATGAACACTGAAGCTTTCTTT. As protein: CSVRGMNTEAFF.

The chain couples TRBV9 to TRBJ2-1, with TRBD2 matching 14 bases. The CDR3 is 19 residues long. V lost 4 bases to trimming and J lost 2 bases; unmatched junction nucleotides: 11. CDR1 is SGDLS, CDR2 YYNGEE, per germline. The CDR3 loop reads CASSPRLAGGGVTYNEQFF. In DNA, the CDR3 is TGTGCCAGCAGCCCCCGACTAGCGGGAGGGGGGGTAACCTACAATGAGCAGTTCTTC. Drawing the rest from reference TRBV9 and TRBJ2-1, the complete variable domain is DSGVTQTPKHLITATGQRVTLRCSPRSGDLSVYWYQQSLDQGLQFLIQYYNGEERAKGNILERFSAQQFPDLHSELNLSSLELGDSALYFCASSPRLAGGGVTYNEQFFGPGTRLTVL.

This chain joins TRBV24-1 and TRBJ1-6; D uncertain. This CDR3 is 15 amino acids long. Germline V CDR1 and CDR2: KGHDR, SFDVKD. V was pared by 5 bases and J by 5 bases, with 12 bases between. The CDR3 DNA sequence: TGTGCCACCAGTGGATTACTGCTGGATAATTCACCCCTCCACTTT. Protein: CATSGLLLDNSPLHF.

The genes are TRBV25-1 and TRBJ1-4; D is perhaps TRBD1 (5 bases). Deletions cut 3 bases from V and 7 bases from J, with 15 bases between. The CDR3 has 15 amino acids. Germline lookup yields CDR1 MGHDK and CDR2 SYGVNS. The CDR3 reads CASSDRDWWGEKLFF. The CDR3 DNA reads as TGTGCCAGCAGTGATCGGGACTGGTGGGGTGAAAAACTGTTTTTT.

The chain employs TRBV7-2 and TRBJ2-5; 9 positions match TRBD1. Germline values: CDR1 SGHTA, CDR2 FQGNSA. V was clipped by 5 bases and J by 0 bases; unmatched bases: 13. The length of the CDR3 is 18 residues. The CDR3 DNA reads as TGTGCCAGCAGCCCCATCATACTCCGGGACAGGGACCAAGAGACCCAGTACTTC. Residues: CASSPIILRDRDQETQYF. The full variable domain, in which reference TRBV7-2 and TRBJ2-5 provide the parts outside the CDR3, is GAGVSQSPSNKVTEKGKDVELRCDPISGHTALYWYRQSLGQGLEFLIYFQGNSAPDKSGLPSDRFSAERTGGSVSTLTIQRTQQEDSAVYLCASSPIILRDRDQETQYFGPGTRLLVL.

The CDR3 DNA reads TGTGCCAGCAGCGTCTCGGGAGTGGCCTACGAGCAGTACTTC. This codes for CASSVSGVAYEQYF. The rearrangement links TRBV9 to TRBJ2-7, with D possibly being TRBD2 (6 bases). V lost 2 bases, J lost 2 bases, and 11 bases lay in between. The CDR3 runs 14 residues. Looked up from germline, CDR1 is SGDLS and CDR2 is YYNGEE.